This is a list of T cell receptor beta chains from one sample in a study of blood T cell repertoires in COVID-19. Assay: immunoSEQ multiplex PCR; the TCRdb copy retains only in-frame clones and omits some. The sample includes fewer than 40,000 clones, approximately 85% seen only once; the top ten take roughly 9.9%. Input material: peripheral blood. The receptors shown here come from a human donor in a cohort sampled during active COVID-19. Both conserved end residues are part of each CDR3.

v_call: TRBV2
j_call: TRBJ2-5
cdr3_aa: CARSRTAQETQYF

v_call: TRBV3-1/TRBV3-2
j_call: TRBJ1-2
cdr3_aa: CASSPIGQVDGYTF

v_call: TRBV25-1
j_call: TRBJ1-6
cdr3_aa: CASSEGTTGKSPLHF

v_call: TRBV27
j_call: TRBJ2-3
cdr3_aa: CASSATGGGSDTQYF

v_call: TRBV27
j_call: TRBJ1-6
cdr3_aa: CASSRTLGHAIYNSPLHF

v_call: TRBV5-1
j_call: TRBJ2-2
cdr3_aa: CASSEAGPNTGELFF

v_call: TRBV3-1/TRBV3-2
j_call: TRBJ2-5
cdr3_aa: CASRATSSRETQYF

v_call: TRBV18
j_call: TRBJ2-1
cdr3_aa: CASSPPPLYNEQFF

v_call: TRBV9
j_call: TRBJ2-1
cdr3_aa: CASSDSGGGEQFF

v_call: TRBV7-8
j_call: TRBJ1-1
cdr3_aa: CASSRVTGQLNTEAFF

v_call: TRBV3-1/TRBV3-2
j_call: TRBJ1-5
cdr3_aa: CASSQEGRTQPQHF

v_call: TRBV19
j_call: TRBJ2-2
cdr3_aa: CASTRKWGGPNTGELFF

v_call: TRBV5-1
j_call: TRBJ1-4
cdr3_aa: CASSLGDSAYNEKLFF

v_call: TRBV27
j_call: TRBJ1-6
cdr3_aa: CASSPGQGIGSPLHF

v_call: TRBV7-9
j_call: TRBJ1-5
cdr3_aa: CASSLAGGGQPQHF

v_call: TRBV5-4
j_call: TRBJ2-3
cdr3_aa: CASSFTGTDTQYF

v_call: TRBV6-5
j_call: TRBJ1-2
cdr3_aa: CASSSATVNYGYTF

v_call: TRBV30
j_call: TRBJ1-2
cdr3_aa: CAWSLGTANYGYTF

v_call: TRBV7-9
j_call: TRBJ2-1
cdr3_aa: CASSSNRGLRNEQFF

v_call: TRBV4-1
j_call: TRBJ1-1
cdr3_aa: CASSQALSGESAFF

v_call: TRBV9
j_call: TRBJ1-2
cdr3_aa: CASSVTGQGTNYGYTF

v_call: TRBV5-1
j_call: TRBJ2-7
cdr3_aa: CASSAGGESNEQYF

v_call: TRBV7-2
j_call: TRBJ1-5
cdr3_aa: CASSWGQGNQPQHF

v_call: TRBV3-1/TRBV3-2
j_call: TRBJ1-2
cdr3_aa: CASSQEVGRDGYTF

v_call: TRBV6-5
j_call: TRBJ1-2
cdr3_aa: CASTGQGVYGYTF

v_call: TRBV7-6
j_call: TRBJ1-3
cdr3_aa: CASSSLSTANSGNTIYF

v_call: TRBV10-2
j_call: TRBJ1-2
cdr3_aa: CASSEDSPYGYTF

v_call: TRBV19
j_call: TRBJ2-3
cdr3_aa: CASSLAGRAHSTDTQYF

v_call: TRBV5-4
j_call: TRBJ2-5
cdr3_aa: CASSFWLAGGVETQYF

v_call: TRBV3-1/TRBV3-2
j_call: TRBJ2-1
cdr3_aa: CASSQARTSGPSSYNEQFF

v_call: TRBV6-2/TRBV6-3
j_call: TRBJ2-1
cdr3_aa: CASSWGSGGSNEQFF

v_call: TRBV28
j_call: TRBJ1-6
cdr3_aa: CASSFGNNSPLHF

v_call: TRBV6-2/TRBV6-3
j_call: TRBJ2-4
cdr3_aa: CASSPSEGPNIQYF

v_call: TRBV7-3
j_call: TRBJ2-1
cdr3_aa: CASSLKGRELGNEQFF

v_call: TRBV5-1
j_call: TRBJ2-1
cdr3_aa: CASSLDSGFEQFF

v_call: TRBV7-6
j_call: TRBJ1-1
cdr3_aa: CASSLGARGLVVGETAFF

v_call: TRBV5-6
j_call: TRBJ1-2
cdr3_aa: CASSLRGGAPGGYTF

v_call: TRBV19
j_call: TRBJ1-5
cdr3_aa: CASSISSRMTPQHF

v_call: TRBV6-5
j_call: TRBJ1-5
cdr3_aa: CASGPGQYHQPQHF

v_call: TRBV25-1
j_call: TRBJ1-1
cdr3_aa: CASSQGIVNTEAFF

v_call: TRBV5-6
j_call: TRBJ1-1
cdr3_aa: CASSWAGTLEAFF

v_call: TRBV11-2
j_call: TRBJ2-7
cdr3_aa: CASSLQGAYEQYF

v_call: TRBV6-6
j_call: TRBJ1-2
cdr3_aa: CASSPPGESYGYTF

v_call: TRBV19
j_call: TRBJ1-5
cdr3_aa: CASRTTDTSNQPQHF

v_call: TRBV6-5
j_call: TRBJ2-7
cdr3_aa: CASSGDSDPTKQYF

v_call: TRBV30
j_call: TRBJ2-7
cdr3_aa: CAWRLTGSYEQYF

v_call: TRBV5-6
j_call: TRBJ2-1
cdr3_aa: CASNTGSSYNEQFF

v_call: TRBV9
j_call: TRBJ2-7
cdr3_aa: CASSVGDKDYEQYF

v_call: TRBV4-1
j_call: TRBJ1-4
cdr3_aa: CASSLRTKSTNEKLFF

v_call: TRBV18
j_call: TRBJ1-6
cdr3_aa: CASSPNLGQGKGSPLHF

v_call: TRBV5-1
j_call: TRBJ2-3
cdr3_aa: CASRNYLTDTQYF

v_call: TRBV11-3
j_call: TRBJ2-7
cdr3_aa: CASSLEGQSYEQYF